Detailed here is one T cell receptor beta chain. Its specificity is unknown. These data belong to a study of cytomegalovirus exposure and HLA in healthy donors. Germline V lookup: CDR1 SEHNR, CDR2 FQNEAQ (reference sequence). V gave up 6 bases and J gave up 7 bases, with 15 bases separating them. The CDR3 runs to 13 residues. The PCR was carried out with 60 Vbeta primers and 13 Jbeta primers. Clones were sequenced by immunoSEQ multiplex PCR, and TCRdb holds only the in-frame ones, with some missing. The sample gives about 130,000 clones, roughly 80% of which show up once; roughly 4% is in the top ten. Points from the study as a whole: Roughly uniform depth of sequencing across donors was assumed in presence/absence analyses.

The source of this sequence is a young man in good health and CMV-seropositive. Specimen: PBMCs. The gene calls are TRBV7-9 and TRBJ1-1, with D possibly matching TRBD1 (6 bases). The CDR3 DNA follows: TGTGCCAGCAGGCTCGGACAGCCCAATGAAGCTTTCTTT. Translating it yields CASRLGQPNEAFF.